This record concerns one T cell receptor (beta chain) sequence. Its antigen is still unknown. These data come from a study of CD8+CD57+ T cells in acquired aplastic anemia. Study-level background: DNA recovered from sorted CD4+ and CD8+ cells had a mean of about 3 ug.

TCR beta VDJ and CDR3 were profiled, and genomic DNA was the template. MiXCR was run by TCRdb on the reads, yielding one entry per CDR3 protein. Counted here are 250,000 to 300,000 distinct CDR3 sequences, 56% occurring once; the ten biggest clones make up less than 9.5%. V lost 0 bases and J lost 4; bases outside the gene matches: 6. CDR1 SGDLS and CDR2 YYNGEE come from the germline V gene. This CDR3 contains 16 residues. Findings and caveats of the study: Patients and healthy controls showed no significant CD8+ Simpson's diversity difference. Around 29 shared CD8+ CDR3s appeared highly expressed within patients' immunodominant clones.

This clonotype originated in a human donor with severe aplastic anemia or a healthy control (not recorded which). The sequenced sample was sorted CD4+, CD8+, or CD8+CD57+ T cells (not recorded which) from PBMCs. The chain links TRBV9 to TRBJ2-7; TRBD2 aligns across 11 bases. This chain's CDR3 is CASSVGVSGRVYEQYF. The CDR3 DNA is TGTGCCAGCAGCGTAGGCGTTAGCGGGAGGGTTTACGAGCAGTACTTC.